This TCR beta chain stems from a study of CD8 T cells in ankylosing spondylitis. A single record per CDR3 protein comes from TCRdb applying MiXCR to the 5' RACE reads. The sample includes 150,000 to 200,000 distinct CDR3 sequences, around 10% of them seen just once. Source material: blood, either unsorted or a sorted T cell fraction (not recorded which). The sequence was obtained from a male donor with ankylosing spondylitis or in good health (not recorded which).

The chain's CDR3 is CAICQTYGRTSGVTDTQYF. CDR3 nucleotides: TGTGCCATCTGTCAAACTTACGGGCGGACTAGCGGGGTAACAGATACGCAGTATTTT. This rearrangement joins TRBV12-3 or TRBV12-4 to TRBJ2-3; TRBD2 matches 12 bases. The trim removed 10 bases at V and 3 bases at J, leaving 20 bases unmatched. The CDR3 length is 19 residues.